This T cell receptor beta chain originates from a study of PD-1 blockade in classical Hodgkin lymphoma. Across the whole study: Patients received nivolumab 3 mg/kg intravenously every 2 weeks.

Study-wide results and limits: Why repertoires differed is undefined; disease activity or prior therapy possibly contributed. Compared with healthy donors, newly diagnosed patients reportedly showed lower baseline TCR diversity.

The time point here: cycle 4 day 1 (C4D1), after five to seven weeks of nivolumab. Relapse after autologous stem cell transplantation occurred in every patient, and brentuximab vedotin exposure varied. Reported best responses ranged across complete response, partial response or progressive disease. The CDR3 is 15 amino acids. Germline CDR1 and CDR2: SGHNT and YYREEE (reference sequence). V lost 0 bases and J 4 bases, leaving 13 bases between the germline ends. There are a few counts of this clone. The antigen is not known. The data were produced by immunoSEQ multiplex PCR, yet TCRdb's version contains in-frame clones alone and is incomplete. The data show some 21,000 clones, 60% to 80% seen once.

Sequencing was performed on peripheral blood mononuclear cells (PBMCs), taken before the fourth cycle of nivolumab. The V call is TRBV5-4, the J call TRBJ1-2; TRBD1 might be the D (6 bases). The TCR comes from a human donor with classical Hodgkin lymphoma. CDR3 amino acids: CASSLGDTGFYGYTF. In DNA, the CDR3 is TGTGCCAGCAGCTTGGGAGATACAGGGTTCTATGGCTACACCTTC.